This T cell receptor beta chain was sequenced in a study of Ad26.COV2.S vaccination and SARS-CoV-2 variants. In the study overall: Enrollment placed the donor in the COV1001 Ad26.COV2.S trial arm. Administration of Ad26.COV2.S was intramuscular, either once or twice 56 days apart. Study-level points and caveats: Substantial response breadth was reportedly seen for spike-specific CD8+ and CD4+ T cells after vaccination. Assessments of TCR breadth and depth may have underestimated the total T cell responses.

Treatment specified: 15 to 20 received Ad26.COV2.S at low or high dose, single or two shots; roughly five received placebo; per-sample allocation not given. Vaccine and placebo recipients were sampled on day 63 after the first injection. This clone has only a few counts. Its specificity is not known. The CDR3 loop spans 15 amino acids. V was pared by 4 bases and J by 3 bases, with 13 bases between. Germline V gene lookup returns CDR1 LNHDA and CDR2 SQIVND (reference sequence). Assay used: immunoSEQ multiplex PCR; TCRdb lists only in-frame clones, some missing. The sample yields some 500,000 clones, 85% to 90% seen once.

This TCR was recovered from a person between 18 and 65 years old who received the Ad26.COV2.S COVID-19 vaccine or a placebo. The V call is TRBV19, the J call TRBJ1-5, with TRBD1 as a possible D gene (6 bases). Sequenced here: peripheral blood, sampled in a trial of Ad26.COV2.S vaccine versus placebo. Here the CDR3 reads CASSRAGANNQPQHF. CDR3 in DNA: TGTGCCAGTAGTAGGGCAGGGGCGAACAATCAGCCCCAGCATTTT.